This is a list of T cell receptor beta chains from one sample in a study of blood T cell repertoires in COVID-19. Sequenced by immunoSEQ multiplex PCR; TCRdb stores in-frame clones only, minus some. The profile shows 360,000 or so clones, roughly 87% of them singletons. What was sequenced was PBMCs or T cells enriched from blood (not recorded which). The receptor set was obtained from a woman between 45 and 60 years old who had recovered from COVID-19. CDR3s include the opening cysteine and the closing phenylalanine or tryptophan. A D gene is named only where the DNA matches it firmly. Not all rows give a size; the values are once, few, many and, for expanded clones, a class.

>TRBV4-1|.|TRBJ1-1|19|TRBD1
CASSQDLIWTGGDGTEAFF
TGCGCCAGCAGCCAAGATCTCATCTGGACAGGGGGCGATGGCACTGAAGCTTTCTTT
>TRBV21-1|.|TRBJ2-7|13|.
CASSARTGTEQYF
TGTGCCAGCAGCGCCCGGACAGGGACCGAGCAGTACTTC
>TRBV5-1|.|TRBJ1-2|13|.
CASTEPPNYGYTF
TGCGCCAGTACCGAGCCCCCTAACTATGGCTACACCTTC
>TRBV5-6|.|TRBJ1-2|13|.
CASSLNRNYGYTF
TGTGCCAGCAGCTTGAACAGGAACTATGGCTACACCTTC
>TRBV30|.|TRBJ2-3|13|TRBD2
CALAGDHTDTQYF
TGTGCCCTGGCGGGGGACCACACAGATACGCAGTATTTT
>TRBV14|.|TRBJ2-1|13|TRBD2
CASSQGFSGLQFF
TGTGCCAGCAGCCAAGGGTTTAGCGGGCTACAGTTCTTC
>TRBV18|.|TRBJ2-2|15|.
CASSPAVTNTGELFF
TGTGCCAGCTCACCAGCGGTCACGAACACCGGGGAGCTGTTTTTT
>TRBV5-1|once|TRBJ2-1|15|TRBD1
CASSLDRGQWNEQFF
TGCGCCAGCAGCCTGGACAGGGGGCAATGGAATGAGCAGTTCTTC
>TRBV6-2/TRBV6-3|.|TRBJ1-1|13|.
CASSYGTNTEAFF
TGTGCCAGCAGTTACGGTACTAACACTGAAGCTTTCTTT
>TRBV19|once|TRBJ2-5|13|.
CASSMRPRETQYF
TGTGCCAGTAGTATGCGGCCGCGGGAGACCCAGTACTTC
>TRBV3-1/TRBV3-2|.|TRBJ2-3|19|TRBD2
CASSQDEGSSGGRADTQYF
TGTGCCAGCAGCCAAGATGAAGGGTCTAGCGGGGGACGAGCGGATACGCAGTATTTT
>TRBV20-1|.|TRBJ1-5|11|.
CSASSGQPQHF
TGCAGTGCTAGTTCCGGGCAGCCCCAGCATTTT
>TRBV6-2/TRBV6-3|.|TRBJ2-1|15|.
CASSRTLEGRNEQFF
TGTGCCAGCAGCCGAACCCTGGAGGGCCGGAATGAGCAGTTCTTC
>TRBV24-1|.|TRBJ2-2|17|.
CATSDPRAGVATGELFF
TGTGCCACCAGTGATCCACGTGCGGGCGTCGCCACCGGGGAGCTGTTTTTT
>TRBV3-1/TRBV3-2|once|TRBJ1-1|14|TRBD1
CASGGQGPATEAFF
TGTGCCAGCGGGGGACAGGGGCCGGCCACTGAAGCTTTCTTT
>TRBV5-5|.|TRBJ1-2|15|TRBD1
CASSTAGTGNAGYTF
TGTGCCAGCAGCACAGCCGGGACAGGGAATGCGGGCTACACCTTC
>TRBV27|.|TRBJ1-2|17|TRBD1
CASNPVGTGFLEYGYTF
TGTGCCAGCAACCCGGTGGGGACAGGGTTTTTAGAATATGGCTACACCTTC
>TRBV30|.|TRBJ1-2|15|TRBD1
CAWSQTDRGGYGYTF
TGTGCCTGGAGTCAAACCGACAGGGGCGGCTATGGCTACACCTTC
>TRBV2|few|TRBJ1-2|15|.
CASSDLRSSNYGYTF
TGTGCCAGCAGTGATCTTAGGAGTTCTAACTATGGCTACACCTTC
>TRBV18|.|TRBJ1-2|15|.
CASSPSLNTNYGYTF
TGTGCCAGCTCACCATCACTAAACACTAACTATGGCTACACCTTC
>TRBV19|.|TRBJ2-2|15|TRBD1
CASSIGTGWAGELFF
TGTGCCAGTAGTATCGGGACAGGGTGGGCCGGGGAGCTGTTTTTT
>TRBV7-2|.|TRBJ1-1|14|TRBD1
CASSIGQGNTEAFF
TGTGCCAGCAGCATAGGACAGGGGAACACTGAAGCTTTCTTT
>TRBV9|.|TRBJ2-2|15|.
CASRKTEMNTGELFF
TGTGCCAGCAGAAAGACAGAAATGAACACCGGGGAGCTGTTTTTT
>TRBV6-5|.|TRBJ1-3|14|TRBD1
CASSSTGSGNTIYF
TGTGCCAGCAGCTCGACAGGGTCTGGAAACACCATATATTTT
>TRBV12-3/TRBV12-4|.|TRBJ1-2|12|.
CASSLRGNGYTF
TGTGCCAGCAGTTTAAGGGGGAATGGCTACACCTTC
>TRBV30|.|TRBJ1-3|13|.
CAWSTQFRNTIYF
TGTGCCTGGAGTACCCAGTTCCGAAACACCATATATTTT
>TRBV3-1/TRBV3-2|.|TRBJ2-6|17|.
CASSQVTGTSGANVLTF
TGTGCCAGCAGCCAAGTGACAGGAACCTCTGGGGCCAACGTCCTGACTTTC
>TRBV4-3|.|TRBJ2-1|16|.
CASSLATGSSYNEQFF
TGCGCCAGCAGCCTAGCGACAGGCTCCTCCTACAATGAGCAGTTCTTC
>TRBV5-1|.|TRBJ2-2|15|.
CASSFPVSNTGELFF
TGCGCCAGCAGCTTTCCAGTCTCGAACACCGGGGAGCTGTTTTTT
>TRBV5-1|.|TRBJ2-7|13|.
CASSPKAPGEQYF
TGCGCCAGCAGCCCGAAGGCCCCGGGGGAGCAGTACTTC
>TRBV19|.|TRBJ2-3|15|.
CASSTLGLLTDTQYF
TGTGCCAGTAGTACGCTCGGACTACTCACAGATACGCAGTATTTT
>TRBV3-1/TRBV3-2|.|TRBJ1-1|14|TRBD1
CASSQTGVYGLAFF
TGTGCCAGCAGCCAAACAGGGGTATACGGCTTAGCTTTCTTT
>TRBV7-7|.|TRBJ2-3|19|TRBD2
CASSSPLSSGRALEGTQYF
TGTGCCAGCAGCTCCCCCTTGTCTAGCGGGAGGGCCTTGGAGGGTACGCAGTATTTT
>TRBV10-3|.|TRBJ1-2|15|TRBD1
CAISESGGTGYGYTF
TGTGCCATCAGTGAGTCCGGGGGGACAGGCTATGGCTACACCTTC
>TRBV29-1|.|TRBJ2-5|12|.
CSVVFPSETQYF
TGCAGCGTTGTTTTTCCGTCGGAGACCCAGTACTTC
>TRBV7-2|.|TRBJ1-2|17|TRBD1
CASSPQGVGPRTRGYTF
TGTGCCAGCAGCCCCCAGGGGGTGGGGCCCCGTACGCGTGGCTACACCTTC
>TRBV2|.|TRBJ1-1|16|TRBD1
CASSTIGTGELTEAFF
TGTGCCAGCAGTACAATCGGGACAGGGGAATTAACTGAAGCTTTCTTT
>TRBV19|.|TRBJ1-5|15|.
CASRNLDSFNQPQHF
TGTGCCAGTAGGAATCTGGACAGTTTTAATCAGCCCCAGCATTTT
>TRBV7-2|.|TRBJ2-7|14|TRBD2
CASSASGRRIGQYF
TGTGCCAGCAGTGCTAGCGGGCGAAGGATTGGGCAGTACTTC
>TRBV18|.|TRBJ1-1|16|.
CASSPPGAGANTEAFF
TGTGCCAGCTCACCACCGGGGGCAGGGGCAAACACTGAAGCTTTCTTT
>TRBV6-5|.|TRBJ2-7|11|.
CASVEQGAQYF
TGTGCCAGCGTGGAGCAGGGTGCTCAGTACTTC
>TRBV2|.|TRBJ1-4|13|.
CATKAGSHEKLFF
TGTGCCACCAAAGCAGGTTCCCACGAAAAACTGTTTTTT
>TRBV9|.|TRBJ2-2|15|TRBD2
CASSGLAGAAGELFF
TGTGCCAGCAGCGGATTAGCGGGAGCGGCCGGGGAGCTGTTTTTT
>TRBV30|few|TRBJ2-3|17|.
CAWSVGLGTRNTDTQYF
TGTGCCTGGAGTGTAGGTTTGGGTACTAGAAACACAGATACGCAGTATTTT
>TRBV6-5|few|TRBJ1-5|14|.
CASSYSGGQQPQHF
TGTGCCAGCAGTTACTCAGGTGGGCAGCAGCCCCAGCATTTT
>TRBV5-1|.|TRBJ1-2|15|.
CASRPLLQGLRGYTF
TGCGCCAGCAGACCACTACTACAGGGTTTGCGCGGCTACACCTTC
>TRBV3-1/TRBV3-2|.|TRBJ1-1|13|.
CASSQDPAPGAFF
TGTGCCAGCAGCCAAGATCCAGCACCGGGGGCTTTCTTT
>TRBV7-9|.|TRBJ1-1|14|TRBD1
CASSFQGAETEAFF
TGTGCCAGCAGCTTCCAGGGGGCGGAAACTGAAGCTTTCTTT
>TRBV7-2|.|TRBJ1-6|15|.
CASSPFKGGNSPLHF
TGTGCCAGCAGCCCTTTTAAGGGAGGTAATTCACCCCTCCACTTT
>TRBV10-3|.|TRBJ2-2|17|TRBD1
CAISLSAGQAVTGELFF
TGTGCCATCAGTTTGTCAGCAGGACAGGCGGTCACCGGGGAGCTGTTTTTT
>TRBV9|.|TRBJ1-2|12|.
CASSNGQWGYTF
TGTGCCAGCAGCAACGGACAGTGGGGCTACACCTTC